The entry below describes one T cell receptor beta chain. The antigen is not known. This sample is part of a study of cytomegalovirus exposure and HLA in healthy donors. As for the study in general: In an early release, HLA-typed donors contributed tens of millions of unique TCR sequences. The study's findings and limits: Cytomegalovirus status was reportedly diagnosed by the classifier with high sensitivity and specificity. Common viral pathogens seemed to be connected with several of the most significant clusters, according to a later analysis.

Researchers ran the PCR with 60 Vbeta and 13 Jbeta primers. Here immunoSEQ multiplex PCR was the method, and the copy in TCRdb shows in-frame clones only, minus some. This sample has approximately 110,000 clones; 76% occur once, and the top ten carry over 8%. V shed 0 bases and J shed 1 base, with 10 bases lying between them. CDR1 GTSNPN and CDR2 SVGIG come from the germline V gene (reference sequence). This CDR3 is 15 amino acids long. The chain joins TRBV30 to TRBJ1-5; a weak D match, TRBD1 (5 bases). Sequencing was performed on PBMCs. The origin of this receptor is a man aged 35-49 years in good health and CMV-seropositive. CDR3 DNA sequence: TGTGCCTGGAGTGTAATCGGGGGAAGCAATCAGCCCCAGCATTTT. It encodes CAWSVIGGSNQPQHF.